The entry that follows covers one T cell receptor (beta chain) sequence. No antigen is known for it. No base-level quality is on record; no much larger clone is a single base apart. V loses 5 bases, J loses 7 bases, and the germline ends lie 15 bases apart. CDR3 length: 15 amino acids, cysteine to phenylalanine. Of all the DNA, just the CDR3 is kept, 45 bases in frame from base 1. Based on the germline V gene (reference sequence), the CDR1 and CDR2 sequences are SEHNR and FQNEAQ. This sample is drawn from a study of T cell responses to AZD1222 COVID-19 vaccine (dated by TCRdb to the early 2020s). As for the study more broadly: TCR sequencing was performed for fewer than 250 trial participants, of whom about 210 were given two doses of AZD1222 and around 25 were given two doses of MenACWY control vaccine. Trial participants were enrolled into age subgroups of 18-55, 56-69 and 70-plus years, which contained 148, 28 and 57 TCR-sequenced participants, respectively. Study-wide conclusions, independent of this receptor: Most participants were white British and females outnumbered males, and the authors suggested that clonal diversity may have been underestimated. Because no day 14 peak-response samples were available, repertoires were characterized only after the peak T cell response. Conclusions about previously exposed vaccinees were limited because only 6 or 7 AZD1222 recipients were SARS-CoV-2 seropositive at baseline. In the small 56-69-year group, the increase in depth fell short of significance, most likely because of low power. Nearly half of unique spike-specific TCRs reportedly recognized epitopes outside regions mutated in the B.1.351 and B.1.1.7 variants. Spike-specific TCR breadth and depth rose significantly after two AZD1222 doses compared with day 0 and with MenACWY recipients. The whole spike protein was spanned by vaccine-associated CD4 TCRs, and dominant responses were seen in regions 160-218 and 743-854.

Per the publication, the time point label means: baseline before first vaccination. The treatment or condition tag for this specimen amounts to: meningococcal conjugate vaccine given as trial control. The vaccinee samples were drawn from two UK trials, COV001 and COV002, one of which was a single-blind randomized controlled phase 2/3 trial testing AZD1222 (ChAdOx1 nCoV-19) in healthy adults. For TCRbeta chain sequencing, PBMC samples from trial participants were taken at day 0 and at day 28 after the second dose. The CDR3 regions of human TCRbeta chains were analyzed by immunosequencing. Under the source paper's analysis protocol: TCRs in the repertoires were compared against a reference library of SARS-CoV-2-specific TCRs that had been generated with the MIRA antigen-specificity platform. Breadth was defined as the fraction of unique TCRs that were SARS-CoV-2-associated. Depth was defined as the fraction of total T cells that were SARS-CoV-2-associated. Using the MIRA data, each spike-specific TCR was mapped to the spike region that the TCR reacts to and placed in a CD4 or CD8 class. Log10-transformed breadth and depth values were compared by one-way ANOVA with Sidak's multiple comparisons tests. TCRdb limited this immuneACCESS table to in-frame rearrangements with V and J called. A share of clones is missing; checked studies link under half to unresolved V genes, and the rest is unexplained. V, J and clone size are those of that table, while D and trimming were read from the DNA. A total of 100,000 to 150,000 clones appear in this sample, 80% to 90% of them only once. The top ten hold 11% of the sample.

The chain is encoded by TRBV7-9 joined to TRBJ1-6; perhaps TRBD1 is the D gene, with 5 bases matching. This clonotype was obtained from an adult in good health. The starting material was peripheral blood, obtained on day 0 of MenACWY control vaccination. For the CDR3, the sequence is CASSLFAGSNSPLHF. The sequenced DNA: TGTGCCAGCAGCCTATTTGCAGGGTCAAATTCACCCCTCCACTTT.